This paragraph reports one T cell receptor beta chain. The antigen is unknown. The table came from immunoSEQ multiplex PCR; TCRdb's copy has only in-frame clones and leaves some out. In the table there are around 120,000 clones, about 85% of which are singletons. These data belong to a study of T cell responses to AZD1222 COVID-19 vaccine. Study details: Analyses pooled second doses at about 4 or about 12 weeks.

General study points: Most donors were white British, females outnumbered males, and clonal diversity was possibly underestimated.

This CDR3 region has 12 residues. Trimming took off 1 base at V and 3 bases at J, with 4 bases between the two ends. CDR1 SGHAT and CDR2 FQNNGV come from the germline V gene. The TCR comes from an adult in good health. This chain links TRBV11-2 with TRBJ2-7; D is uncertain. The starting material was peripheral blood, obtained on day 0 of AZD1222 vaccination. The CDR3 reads CASSLGRYEQYF. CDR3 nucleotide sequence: TGTGCCAGCAGCTTAGGGCGCTACGAGCAGTACTTC.